This section outlines one T cell receptor beta chain sequence together with its context. Its antigen remains unknown. Systemic immunosuppression or a history of autoimmune disease excluded patients. Blood draws occurred at baseline, cycle 4 day 1, and cycle 7 day 1. This specimen belongs to a study of OX40 agonist ivuxolimab in advanced cancers. CDR3 size: 16 residues. Trimming left V 4 bases short and J 3 bases short, with 13 bases between. Germline values: CDR1 SGHDN, CDR2 FVKESK. Study conclusions and caveats: CD4+ and CD8+ T cells in blood underwent clonal expansion by week 6 at 0.1 to 3.0 mg/kg.

Sequencing was performed with immunoSEQ multiplex PCR; in TCRdb, only in-frame clones are kept and a portion is missing. The data contain roughly 60,000 clones, about 90% of them singletons. This TCR derives from an adult with an advanced solid tumor such as melanoma, head and neck, liver or kidney cancer. The chain has TRBV14 and TRBJ2-6; TRBD1 might be the D (6 bases). Here the sequenced sample was CD4+ or CD8+ T cells sorted from blood, taken in a trial of the OX40 agonist ivuxolimab. For the CDR3, the DNA is TGTGCCAGCAGCCCTTGGGGGCTCGGTGGGGCCAACGTCCTGACTTTC. This codes for CASSPWGLGGANVLTF.